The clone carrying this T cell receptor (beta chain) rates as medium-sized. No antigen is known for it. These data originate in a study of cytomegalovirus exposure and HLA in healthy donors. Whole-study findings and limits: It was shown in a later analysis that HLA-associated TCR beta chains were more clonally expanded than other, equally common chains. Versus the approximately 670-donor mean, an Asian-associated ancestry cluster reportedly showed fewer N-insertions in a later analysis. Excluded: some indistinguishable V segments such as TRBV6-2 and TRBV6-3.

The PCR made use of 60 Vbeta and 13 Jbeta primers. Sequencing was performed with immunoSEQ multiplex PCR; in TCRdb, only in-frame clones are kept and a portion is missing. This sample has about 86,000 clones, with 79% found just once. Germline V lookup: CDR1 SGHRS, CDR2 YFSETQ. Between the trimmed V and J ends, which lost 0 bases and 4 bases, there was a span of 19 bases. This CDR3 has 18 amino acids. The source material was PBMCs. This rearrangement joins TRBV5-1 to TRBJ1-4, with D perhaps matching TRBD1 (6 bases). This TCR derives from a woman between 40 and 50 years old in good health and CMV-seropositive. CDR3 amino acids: CASSLEPQGLGYNEKLFF. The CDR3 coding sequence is TGCGCCAGCAGCTTGGAACCACAGGGATTGGGCTATAATGAAAAACTGTTTTTT.